One sample yielded the 32 T cell receptor beta chains listed below, sequenced in a study of T cells after yellow fever vaccination. TCRdb re-called the 5' RACE reads with MiXCR, one entry per CDR3 protein. The sample has hundreds of thousands of distinct CDR3 sequences, approximately 6% seen once; the top ten hold 14% to 15%. The source was PBMCs, collected 5 days after the yellow fever booster vaccination. The receptors come from a man aged 25 to 40 who received the YFV17D yellow fever vaccine.

This clonotype was seen repeatedly, ten times or more. The chain carries TRBV27 and TRBJ2-7; D is unclear. The CDR3 contains 14 residues. V lost 3 bases, J lost 3 bases, and 12 bases lay in between. Germline lookup yields CDR1 MNHEY and CDR2 SMNVEV (reference sequence). CDR3 DNA sequence: TGTGCCAGCAGTTTCAGTTTCAGTAACTACGAGCAGTACTTC. Protein: CASSFSFSNYEQYF.

The chain carries TRBV27 and TRBJ2-3; 12 bases are a match to TRBD2. The CDR3 extends over 16 amino acids. Trimming at V came to 6 bases and at J to 0 bases, leaving 4 bases not matched to a gene. The germline CDR1 and CDR2 sequences are MNHEY and SMNVEV (reference sequence). CDR3 nucleotides: TGTGCCAGCAGCCGACTAGCGGGGGTTAGCACAGATACGCAGTATTTT. This sequence encodes CASSRLAGVSTDTQYF.

In its sample, this clonotype was seen many times. This chain joins TRBV5-1 and TRBJ2-2, with 10 positions matching TRBD2. Germline V gene data show CDR1 as SGHRS and CDR2 as YFSETQ. The V segment lost 0 bases and the J segment 6 bases; nucleotides outside the gene matches: 2. CDR3 size: 15 residues. The CDR3 protein is CASSLASGSPGELFF. DNA for the CDR3: TGCGCCAGCAGCTTGGCTAGCGGGAGTCCCGGGGAGCTGTTTTTT.

This clonotype was seen ten or more times. The V and J genes are TRBV12-3 or TRBV12-4 and TRBJ2-2, with a possible D match to TRBD2 (5 bases). V was trimmed by 7 bases and J by 3 bases, leaving 18 bases between them. This CDR3 has 16 amino acids. Here the CDR3 DNA reads TGTGCCAGCACGGGCGAAGGCGGGTATGACACCGGGGAGCTGTTTTTT. It codes for CASTGEGGYDTGELFF.

This clonotype was seen a few times. The chain uses TRBV10-3 and TRBJ1-1; D ambiguous. Deletions cut 0 bases from V and 7 bases from J, with 12 bases between. Germline CDR1 and CDR2: ENHRY and SYGVKD. The CDR3 consists of 14 residues. The CDR3 sequence: CAISESKGIREAFF. The CDR3, as DNA: TGTGCCATCAGTGAGTCTAAGGGAATCCGTGAAGCTTTCTTT.

This clonotype was recorded many times. V gene TRBV7-9 combines with J gene TRBJ2-1; 8 positions agree with TRBD2. Germline V CDR1 and CDR2: SEHNR, FQNEAQ (reference sequence). This CDR3 region has 14 residues. Unmatched junction bases numbered 2, after V lost 2 bases and J lost 5 bases. The CDR3 DNA reads TGTGCCAGCAGCTTAATAGCGGGGCACAATGAGCAGTTCTTC. Its protein is CASSLIAGHNEQFF.

This clonotype came up a few times. The chain recombines TRBV9 with TRBJ2-3, with 10 positions matching TRBD2. CDR1 and CDR2 from the germline V gene are SGDLS and YYNGEE. This CDR3 region has 16 residues. Losses at the gene ends were 4 bases for V and 0 bases for J; bases not matched to a gene: 5. The CDR3 DNA follows: TGTGCCAGCAGCCTCAGCGGGGGGGGTAGCACAGATACGCAGTATTTT. Amino acid sequence: CASSLSGGGSTDTQYF.

Only a few counts were recorded for this clonotype. The rearrangement links TRBV6-5 to TRBJ1-2, with D uncertain. V was cut by 2 bases and J by 0 bases, with 10 bases left in between. The CDR3 loop spans 15 amino acids. The germline V gene has CDR1 MNHEY and CDR2 SVGAGI. CDR3 region: CASSYLGEANYGYTF. CDR3 coding DNA: TGTGCCAGCAGTTACCTCGGTGAAGCTAACTATGGCTACACCTTC.

The chain links TRBV15 to TRBJ2-5; maybe TRBD1 (6 bases). V lost 5 bases and J lost 4, with 20 bases in between. This CDR3 spans 16 amino acids. Germline CDR1 LNHNV, CDR2 YYDKDF (reference sequence). CDR3 in amino acids: CATSLGSGAAGETQYF. The CDR3 DNA sequence: TGTGCCACCAGCCTCGGATCAGGGGCAGCAGGAGAGACCCAGTACTTC.

J is TRBJ2-1 and V is TRBV3-1; TRBD2 is a possible D gene (5 bases). This CDR3 contains 17 residues. Germline-derived CDR1 and CDR2 are LGHDT and YNNKEL (reference sequence). V was pared by 0 bases and J by 6 bases, with 18 bases between. CDR3 region: CASSQEAVGSPLNEQFF. The CDR3 nucleotides read TGTGCCAGCAGCCAAGAAGCGGTCGGTTCGCCCCTCAATGAGCAGTTCTTC.

This clonotype was found a few times. The V call is TRBV27, the J call TRBJ2-3, with 10 bases fitting TRBD1. From germline, CDR1 is MNHEY and CDR2 SMNVEV (reference sequence). The CDR3 consists of 14 residues. V shed 6 bases, J shed 10 bases, and the junction held 10 bases outside the gene matches. The CDR3 spells CASSTGQGSGAQYF. In DNA form, the CDR3 reads TGTGCCAGCAGCACGGGACAGGGGTCCGGGGCGCAGTATTTT.

This clonotype was found a few times. V and J are TRBV20-1 and TRBJ2-1; D gene ambiguous. The ends were cut back, 7 bases at V and 4 bases at J, with 20 bases in the middle. Germline V CDR1 and CDR2: DFQATT, SNEGSKA (reference sequence). CDR3 size: 15 residues. In DNA, the CDR3 is TGCAGTGACAGCCGTATTACCGAAGGATACAATGAGCAGTTCTTC. Protein: CSDSRITEGYNEQFF.

CDR3 protein: CASSVGSGRATEQFF. Here the CDR3 DNA reads TGTGCCAGCAGCGTAGGTAGCGGGAGGGCCACTGAGCAGTTCTTC. The chain has TRBV9 and TRBJ2-1; 11 bases line up with TRBD2. The length of the CDR3 is 15 residues. Losses at the gene ends were 0 bases for V and 9 bases for J; bases not matched to a gene: 5. Germline-derived CDR1 and CDR2 are SGDLS and YYNGEE.

This chain joins TRBV12-3 or TRBV12-4 and TRBJ1-2; D is unresolved. CDR3 length equals 13 residues. The V end lost 6 bases, the J end lost 2 bases, and 10 bases lay between the germline ends. Here the CDR3 DNA reads TGTGCCAGCAGCGGTCCGGCGAACTATGGCTACACCTTC. Its translation: CASSGPANYGYTF.

The chain is built from TRBV7-6 and TRBJ1-1; weak D call: TRBD1 (5 bases). The germline V gene has CDR1 SGHVS and CDR2 FNYEAQ. The CDR3 has 13 residues. V dropped 7 bases and J dropped 8 bases, with 17 bases sitting between them. CDR3 coding DNA: TGTGCCAGCACAGCTCCAGGGACGTTCGAAGCTTTCTTT. Protein sequence: CASTAPGTFEAFF.

This clonotype came up a few times. This rearrangement joins TRBV18 to TRBJ2-6, with TRBD1 matching over 9 bases. Looked up from germline, CDR1 is KGHSH and CDR2 is LQKENI. Trimming cost V 2 bases and J 0 bases; bases outside gene matches: 5. This CDR3 comprises 18 residues. CDR3 bases: TGTGCCAGCTCACCAATACAGGGGGCCAGCTCTGGGGCCAACGTCCTGACTTTC. As protein: CASSPIQGASSGANVLTF.

J is TRBJ2-7 and V is TRBV12-3 or TRBV12-4; 10 bases fit TRBD1. The CDR3 is made up of 14 amino acids. With V trimmed by 7 bases and J by 6 bases, 9 bases remained unmatched. The CDR3 coding sequence is TGTGCCAGCACCCAGACAGGGGGCTTAGGCGAGCAGTACTTC. Protein sequence: CASTQTGGLGEQYF.

This clonotype was seen a few times. The chain combines TRBV11-2 with TRBJ2-2; 11 bases are a match to TRBD2. Germline trimming cut 1 base from V and 4 bases from J; bases unmatched to any gene: 8. Germline CDR1 SGHAT, CDR2 FQNNGV. The CDR3 covers 18 residues. CDR3 DNA: TGTGCCAGCAGCTTAGGACCACTAGCGGGAGCGGTCACCGGGGAGCTGTTTTTT. This codes for CASSLGPLAGAVTGELFF.

The chain has TRBV7-2 and TRBJ1-5; no clear D. Trimming pared 1 base from V and 0 bases from J, leaving 10 bases between. The CDR3 totals 16 residues. CDR1 is SGHTA, CDR2 FQGNSA, per germline. The CDR3 DNA is TGTGCCAGCAGCTTAGTAAAATACTCTAGCAATCAGCCCCAGCATTTT. It is translated as CASSLVKYSSNQPQHF.

Notes on this clonotype: One base away lies a much larger clone, so this may be a sequencing read error. The chain uses TRBV7-6 and TRBJ2-3; 8 bases fit TRBD2. Germline V gene lookup returns CDR1 SGHVS and CDR2 FNYEAQ. CDR3 length: 15 amino acids. CDR3 protein: CVSSRAGGPTDTQYF. The DNA for the CDR3 is TGTGTCAGCAGCCGGGCGGGGGGTCCAACAGATACGCAGTATTTT.

Many counts were recorded for this clonotype. This rearrangement joins TRBV19 to TRBJ2-3; 7 positions agree with TRBD1. The germline V gene encodes CDR1 LNHDA and CDR2 SQIVND (reference sequence). The CDR3 has 13 amino acids. The ends lost 7 bases at V and 5 bases at J; junction bases unmatched: 6. The CDR3 region is CASTTWTGDTQYF. The CDR3 region has the DNA TGTGCCAGTACTACATGGACAGGAGATACGCAGTATTTT.

This clonotype appeared many times. V and J are TRBV5-1 and TRBJ1-1, with 9 bases fitting TRBD1. Germline V gives CDR1 SGHRS, CDR2 YFSETQ. The J segment lost 5 bases and the V segment lost 7 bases, leaving 12 bases of the junction unmatched. The CDR3 contains 15 residues. The CDR3, as DNA: TGCGCCAGCTTACTCACAGGGGGCCTCAAAACTGAAGCTTTCTTT. Translated, it gives CASLLTGGLKTEAFF. Variable domain in full (rest from reference TRBV5-1 and TRBJ1-1): KAGVTQTPRYLIKTRGQQVTLSCSPISGHRSVSWYQQTPGQGLQFLFEYFSETQRNKGNFPGRFSGRQFSNSRSEMNVSTLELGDSALYLCASLLTGGLKTEAFFGQGTRLTVV.

This clonotype was seen at least ten times. V gene TRBV5-5 combines with J gene TRBJ1-6, with 8 nucleotides matching TRBD1. The germline V gene has CDR1 SGHKS and CDR2 YYEKEE (reference sequence). The V gene end was trimmed by 2 bases and the J gene end by 1 base; junction bases not matched to a gene: 5. The CDR3 spans 17 residues. CDR3 protein: CASSLSDRGSYNSPLHF. CDR3 DNA sequence: TGTGCCAGCAGCTTAAGTGACAGGGGATCCTATAATTCACCCCTCCACTTT.

This clonotype was recorded at least ten times. CDR3: CASSQQGPPDEQYF. Written as DNA, the CDR3 is TGTGCCAGCAGCCAACAGGGGCCCCCCGACGAGCAGTACTTC. The V call is TRBV6-5, the J call TRBJ2-7; 7 bases line up with TRBD1. CDR3 length equals 14 residues. J lost 5 bases, V lost 6 bases, and 10 bases had no gene match. In germline, CDR1 is MNHEY, CDR2 SVGAGI.

At least ten counts were recorded for this clonotype. The chain carries TRBV10-3 and TRBJ2-7; tentative D call: TRBD1 (6 bases). From germline, CDR1 is ENHRY and CDR2 SYGVKD. Between the trimmed V and J ends, which lost 4 bases and 3 bases, there was a span of 10 bases. The CDR3 has 13 residues. This chain's CDR3 is CAISGTDFYEQYF. CDR3 bases: TGTGCCATCAGTGGGACAGATTTCTACGAGCAGTACTTC.

This clonotype was seen at least ten times. The chain joins TRBV5-1 to TRBJ2-5, with 11 bases fitting TRBD2. Trimming at V came to 4 bases and at J to 4 bases, leaving 3 bases not matched to a gene. CDR1 is SGHRS, CDR2 YFSETQ, per germline. The CDR3 sequence is 14 residues long. CDR3 DNA sequence: TGCGCCAGCAGCGTCGGACTAGCGGGAGAGACCCAGTACTTC. It is translated as CASSVGLAGETQYF. The full variable domain, its missing parts supplied by reference TRBV5-1 and TRBJ2-5, is KAGVTQTPRYLIKTRGQQVTLSCSPISGHRSVSWYQQTPGQGLQFLFEYFSETQRNKGNFPGRFSGRQFSNSRSEMNVSTLELGDSALYLCASSVGLAGETQYFGPGTRLLVL.

This clonotype was observed a few times. The V and J genes are TRBV15 and TRBJ2-4; 7 bases are a match to TRBD2. The CDR3 is 18 amino acids. V lost 1 base to trimming and J lost 1 base; unmatched junction nucleotides: 10. The germline gives CDR1 LNHNV, CDR2 YYDKDF (reference sequence). CDR3 protein: CATSRVGGRAVAKNIQYF. The CDR3 nucleotides read TGTGCCACCAGCAGAGTTGGTGGGAGGGCCGTGGCCAAAAACATTCAGTACTTC.

The chain joins TRBV29-1 to TRBJ1-6; 9 bases map to TRBD1. Per germline, CDR1 SQVTM and CDR2 ANQGSEA. V lost 4 bases to trimming and J lost 8 bases; unmatched junction nucleotides: 0. This CDR3 spans 12 amino acids. In nucleotides, the CDR3 is TGCAGCGTTGGGACAGGGGATTCACCCCTCCACTTT. Translating gives CSVGTGDSPLHF.

This clonotype was counted at least ten times. This chain links TRBV27 with TRBJ2-1, with TRBD1 matching 9 bases. Per the germline V gene, CDR1 is MNHEY and CDR2 is SMNVEV (reference sequence). The CDR3 length is 15 residues. V shed 4 bases, J shed 4 bases, and the junction held 5 bases outside the gene matches. In DNA, the CDR3 is TGTGCCAGCAGTTGGGGACAGGGTGCTTACAATGAGCAGTTCTTC. Its translation is CASSWGQGAYNEQFF.

The chain carries TRBV6-1 and TRBJ1-5, with D maybe TRBD1 (6 bases). Trimming took 6 bases from V and 0 from J, leaving 21 bases between them. The CDR3 runs 18 residues. From germline, CDR1 is MNHNS and CDR2 SASEGT. The CDR3 region is CASSLWDTPGRSNQPQHF. The CDR3 DNA reads TGTGCCAGCAGCCTATGGGACACACCGGGACGTAGCAATCAGCCCCAGCATTTT.

This chain's CDR3 is CAWDSGTEYEQYF. Here the CDR3 DNA reads TGTGCCTGGGATTCCGGGACGGAGTACGAGCAGTACTTC. This chain joins TRBV30 and TRBJ2-7; D possibly matches TRBD1 or TRBD2 (5 bases each). The CDR3 length is 13 residues. CDR1 is GTSNPN and CDR2 is SVGIG in the germline V gene (reference sequence). The ends were cut back, 5 bases at V and 4 bases at J, with 15 bases in the middle.

The chain joins TRBV3-1 to TRBJ1-1; maybe TRBD1 (5 bases). The germline CDR1 and CDR2 sequences are LGHDT and YNNKEL (reference sequence). V lost 10 bases and J lost 6, with 30 bases in between. This CDR3 is built from 17 residues. DNA of the CDR3: TGTGCCACCTCCCAAGGGGAGGGACGGACGAGGAAGTCTGAAGCTTTCTTT. Translated, it gives CATSQGEGRTRKSEAFF.